This T cell receptor beta chain was observed in a study of cytomegalovirus exposure and HLA in healthy donors. Germline V gene data show CDR1 as MNHEY and CDR2 as SMNVEV (reference sequence). This CDR3 contains 15 residues. With 1 base removed from V and 3 bases from J, the gap between germline ends came to 13 bases. The PCR ran on 60 Vbeta and 13 Jbeta primers. Data came from immunoSEQ multiplex PCR; TCRdb stores just in-frame clones and leaves some out. Altogether about 120,000 clones are present, 76% being singletons, with the ten largest covering about 15%. The rearrangement joins TRBV27 to TRBJ2-7; no clear D. Sequenced input: PBMCs. The receptor was isolated from a middle-aged man in good health and CMV-seropositive. CDR3 sequence: CASSLYSGASYEQYF. As DNA, the CDR3 is TGTGCCAGCAGTTTATACTCTGGAGCAAGCTACGAGCAGTACTTC.